This T cell receptor beta chain was recorded in a study of T cells in Graves' hyperthyroidism and ophthalmopathy (dated by TCRdb to the late 2010s). General notes on the study: Peripheral blood samples were taken at initial diagnosis, before any treatment was given. After sampling, hyperthyroidism patients received methimazole starting at 30 mg daily, and ophthalmopathy patients received high-dose intravenous methylprednisolone. The paper reports TCR Vbeta CDR3 sequencing of some 140 peripheral blood samples: approximately 41 ophthalmopathy, 75 to 80 hyperthyroidism and approximately 17 progressor patients. TCR V-J signatures able to tell the groups apart were searched for in a discovery cohort of 90 to 100 patients, of whom fewer than 45 had Graves' ophthalmopathy and roughly 57 had stable Graves' hyperthyroidism. An independent validation cohort of 18 to 20 hyperthyroidism patients and approximately 16 patients who later progressed to ophthalmopathy tested prospective prediction of ophthalmopathy. For training and testing, the approximately 97 patients in the discovery cohort were randomly divided in a 7:3 ratio. In more than 5 Graves' hyperthyroidism patients, the study also compared T-cell repertoires from thyroid tissue with T-cell repertoires from blood. Points the paper makes about the study in general: Most expanded thyroid clonotypes (frequency above 0.001) were also detected in blood, suggesting blood repertoires may reflect thyroid immune responses. Sample size was not statistically predetermined, and investigators were not blinded to group allocation. In validation, progression to ophthalmopathy was predicted by the model with 70% to 71% sensitivity and roughly 76% specificity, a median of about 6 months before onset. Ophthalmopathy was separated from stable hyperthyroidism by a 13 V-J signature model, with about 88% sensitivity and just over 81% specificity obtained in cross-validation and 80%/75% obtained in testing.

In this sample, this clonotype turned up a few times. It has no known antigen specificity. Base qualities are missing; no much larger clone stands one base away. The TCR beta CDR3 regions were amplified from RNA transcripts. For the first round of RT-PCR on the TCR CDR3, the HTBI primer set was used together with the Qiagen OneStep RT-PCR kit. The libraries were constructed in a second round of multiplex PCR and then size-selected and purified. Paired-end sequencing of the libraries was performed with 100 bp reads on an Illumina HiSeq2000. The study's processing was this. SOAPnuke was used to process the raw data, with reads discarded if the reads contained adapters or uncalled bases, had a mean Phred below 15, or lacked an exact constant-primer or identifier match. High-quality paired reads were merged with COPE v1.2.5, and unique nucleotide sequences were defined as clonotypes. MiTCR v1.1 was used to align clonotypes to the IMGT TRBV, TRBD and TRBJ reference segments. The analysis included only V-J combinations with a frequency above 0.0001, which together covered 99.2% of the repertoires. A TCS score was defined as the ratio between F50 (clonal expansion) and ExV (chaos), using BLOSUM62-based TCRdist between CDR3 peptides within each V-J. Welch's t-statistics and random forest reduced some 510 V-J features to 13, which were used in a naive Bayes classifier (R e1071). TCRdb cleaned the public reads at Q25 with fastp, built clones with MiXCR and kept in-frame beta chains. For every CDR3 protein sequence, its rows merge into one entry that carries the most common genes and DNA. Here the V and J calls rest on TCRdb's processing, not on the authors' analysis. The sample records 550,000 to 600,000 distinct CDR3 sequences, 14% of which are singletons. Jointly, the top ten make up about 6.6% of the sample.

Ophthalmopathy patients had moderately to severely active disease, with a Clinical Activity Score of 3 or more, a NOSPECS grade of 4 or more, and a disease duration of less than 3 months. Any patient with an uncontrolled infection, another autoimmune disease, pregnancy or lactation was excluded. Diagnoses relied on clinical symptoms, serum thyroxine and TRAb, thyroid ultrasound and orbital computed tomography. PBMCs were isolated from roughly 10 ml of fresh peripheral blood by Ficoll-Paque density gradient centrifugation. Total RNA was extracted using Trizol reagent, and RNA quality was assessed on an Agilent 2100 Bioanalyzer. This clonotype originated in a woman aged 18-35 years with Graves' ophthalmopathy. Specimen: blood.

The nucleotide sequence is TGTGCCAGCAGCCAGGGGGGGCTAGCGCGTGACGAGCAGTACTTC. Protein translation: CASSQGGLARDEQYF. The sequence links TRBV4-2 to TRBJ2-7; the D segment could be TRBD2, given 7 matching bases. CDR1 and CDR2 are drawn from the germline V gene: LGHNA, YNFKEQ. Counted from cysteine to phenylalanine, this CDR3 has 15 amino acids. The DNA shown is the 45-base CDR3, in frame from base 1. Deletion took 3 bases off V and 5 bases off J, with a span of 17 bases between the germline ends.